The rows below give T cell receptor beta chains drawn from one sample of a study of T cell responses to AZD1222 COVID-19 vaccine. TCRdb's copy holds only in-frame clones and misses some; the assay was immunoSEQ multiplex PCR. The sample lists about 89,000 clones, about 82% seen once, with around 5.4% in the top ten. The source material was peripheral blood, sampled 28 days after the second AZD1222 dose. These receptors came from an adult who received the AZD1222 COVID-19 vaccine. CDR3s include the opening cysteine and the closing phenylalanine or tryptophan.

TRBV5-4 CASRLTGGNGYTF
TRBV30 CAWNPDRGYTF
TRBV30 CAWSVQTQGNTEAFF
TRBV12-3/TRBV12-4 CASSSGSQPQHF
TRBV7-8 CASSLGRASGSTDTQYF
TRBV11-2 CASSLGGLADEQYF
TRBV5-5 CASSLESLSARGQYF
TRBV6-2/TRBV6-3 CASSYWDRGYSTLPKNEQFF
TRBV5-1 CASSDRDSYEQYF
TRBV7-8 CASSLTRLAGVGDTQYF
TRBV10-3 CAITLGGSSYEQYF
TRBV5-1 CASRNRDGSSYEQYF
TRBV11-2 CASSPRETQYF
TRBV19 CASSGQGGNTIYF
TRBV19 CASSIDRWADTQYF
TRBV30 CAWSVHLVSEQYF
TRBV19 CASIPADGNYGYTF
TRBV6-5 CASSPAGPAGYTF
TRBV7-7 CASSPGQGYDTQYF
TRBV27 CASTKGSGGVLDTQYF
TRBV24-1 CATSDSGGNYNEQFF
TRBV11-2 CASSLGMNTEAFF
TRBV27 CASSFDRGTGELFF
TRBV5-4 CASSPPAGGYTEAFF
TRBV5-1 CASSSGRNEQYF
TRBV18 CASSPSLSGGAADTQYF
TRBV24-1 CATSDLQPSRDRGKPQHF
TRBV5-4 CASSLDWGGTQYF
TRBV5-1 CASSLAGQDYPGNTIYF
TRBV9 CASSALSGTEAFF
TRBV10-3 CAISVSGTSSGNTIYF
TRBV5-5 CASSLTLQGAYGANVLTF
TRBV7-9 CASSPPAVQGIQETQYF
TRBV28 CASSLDRGDTEAFF
TRBV6-1 CASSETGQGVNTIYF
TRBV7-8 CASSRERKRGPSSYEQYF
TRBV10-3 CAIRDRGSLGEAFF
TRBV5-1 CASSLVGTGGSKDGYTF
TRBV2 CASSALTGLSGYTF
TRBV28 CASTPPIRNTEAFF
TRBV9 CASSVRRSGSGREGPTDTQYF
TRBV27 CASRVQGDNSPLHF
TRBV5-1 CASSLVAGVNEQYF
TRBV7-2 CASSLGSFAGELFF
TRBV7-8 CASSLKCFGPGNEQFF